A single sample is the source of the 17 T cell receptor beta chains below, sequenced in a study of cytomegalovirus exposure and HLA in healthy donors. In the PCR, 60 Vbeta and 13 Jbeta primers were used. Libraries were prepared by immunoSEQ multiplex PCR; TCRdb keeps only in-frame clonotypes and omits some of them. The sample data list 200,000 to 250,000 clones. Material: PBMCs. Receptor source: a woman in her thirties in good health and CMV-seropositive.

The rearrangement uses TRBV5-8 and TRBJ1-1; possible D gene TRBD1, 5 bases. V was pared by 2 bases and J by 10 bases, with 18 bases between. Germline-derived CDR1 and CDR2 are SGHTS and YDEGEE. This CDR3 spans 14 amino acids. CDR3 coding DNA: TGTGCCAGCAGCTTCAAAACAGGAATATACGGAGCTTTCTTT. Translating it yields CASSFKTGIYGAFF. The entire variable domain, with the rest obtained from reference TRBV5-8 and TRBJ1-1, is as follows: EAGVTQSPTHLIKTRGQQATLRCSPISGHTSVYWYQQALGLGLQFLLWYDEGEERNRGNFPPRFSGRQFPNYSSELNVNALELEDSALYLCASSFKTGIYGAFFGQGTRLTVV.

As concerns this clone: One end of the junction varies from germline; a read error may be responsible. V is TRBV6-1 and J is TRBJ2-3; 10 bases agree with TRBD2. In germline, CDR1 is MNHNS, CDR2 SASEGT. CDR3 length: 16 residues. Here the CDR3 reads CASSASSGSITNTQYF. The CDR3 DNA sequence: TGTGCCAGCAGTGCATCTAGCGGGAGTATCACAAATACGCAGTATTTT.

The genes are TRBV5-5 and TRBJ1-5; TRBD1 might be the D (6 bases). The CDR3 totals 15 residues. Germline V CDR1 and CDR2: SGHKS, YYEKEE (reference sequence). V dropped 2 bases and J dropped 0 bases, with 9 bases sitting between them. The CDR3 region is CASSFGQYSNQPQHF. The CDR3 DNA reads as TGTGCCAGCAGCTTCGGACAGTATAGCAATCAGCCCCAGCATTTT.

CDR3 nucleotide sequence: TGTGCCAGCAGCTTTGGTGGCGGGGGCGCAAGGAATCAGCCCCAGCATTTT. It specifies CASSFGGGGARNQPQHF. The chain joins TRBV7-2 to TRBJ1-5; D is possibly TRBD1 (6 bases). Per the germline V gene, CDR1 is SGHTA and CDR2 is FQGNSA. Between the trimmed V and J ends, which lost 3 bases and 4 bases, there was a span of 19 bases. The length of the CDR3 is 17 residues.

Concerning this clone: The sample contains more than one DNA sequence encoding this CDR3. DNA of the CDR3: TGCGCCAGCAGCTTGGGTGGGGGGAATCAGCCCCAGCATTTT. Encoded protein: CASSLGGGNQPQHF. The chain recombines TRBV5-1 with TRBJ1-5; D perhaps matches TRBD1 (5 bases). CDR1 is SGHRS and CDR2 is YFSETQ in the germline V gene. This CDR3 has 14 amino acids. V lost 0 bases and J 4 bases, leaving 8 bases between the germline ends. Full variable domain (missing parts from reference TRBV5-1 and TRBJ1-5): KAGVTQTPRYLIKTRGQQVTLSCSPISGHRSVSWYQQTPGQGLQFLFEYFSETQRNKGNFPGRFSGRQFSNSRSEMNVSTLELGDSALYLCASSLGGGNQPQHFGDGTRLSIL.

Regarding this clone: One end of the junction varies from germline; a read error may be responsible. V usage is TRBV7-9 and J usage is TRBJ1-2; D might be TRBD1 (5 bases). Looked up from germline, CDR1 is SEHNR and CDR2 is FQNEAQ (reference sequence). The CDR3 has 12 residues. DNA of the CDR3: TGTGCCTTAGAAACCCGGGACTATGACTACACCTTC. The encoded protein is CALETRDYDYTF.

This chain uses TRBV6-5 with TRBJ2-5; D remains ambiguous. V was cut by 8 bases and J by 5 bases, with 12 bases left in between. Germline CDR1 is MNHEY and CDR2 is SVGAGI. The CDR3 is 12 residues long. The CDR3 reads CASSHVGETQYF. The CDR3 coding sequence is TGTGCCAGCTCTCACGTGGGCGAGACCCAGTACTTC.

This chain uses TRBV7-9 with TRBJ1-2; D is uncertain. Per germline, CDR1 SEHNR and CDR2 FQNEAQ (reference sequence). The CDR3 sequence is 17 residues long. The ends were cut back, 4 bases at V and 3 bases at J, with 21 bases in the middle. CDR3 bases: TGTGCCAGCAGCTATCCGGCGCTCTGGGCCGTCGACTATGGCTACACCTTC. Protein product: CASSYPALWAVDYGYTF.

V gene TRBV7-8 combines with J gene TRBJ1-1; D uncertain. Trimming took off 2 bases at V and 4 bases at J, with 5 bases between the two ends. The V gene's germline CDR1 is SGHVS and CDR2 FQNEAQ. The CDR3 has 12 residues. Here the CDR3 reads CASSLWSTEAFF. In nucleotides, the CDR3 is TGTGCCAGCAGCTTATGGAGCACTGAAGCTTTCTTT.

The rearrangement uses TRBV7-9 and TRBJ2-5; 10 nucleotides agree with TRBD1. The germline V gene has CDR1 SEHNR and CDR2 FQNEAQ (reference sequence). V lost 3 bases and J lost 5; bases outside the gene matches: 6. CDR3 length equals 15 residues. In DNA form, the CDR3 reads TGTGCCAGCAGCTTCGGGACAGGGGTCTTGGAGACCCAGTACTTC. Translated: CASSFGTGVLETQYF. The variable domain in full, with the rest retrieved from reference TRBV7-9 and TRBJ2-5, is DTGVSQNPRHKITKRGQNVTFRCDPISEHNRLYWYRQTLGQGPEFLTYFQNEAQLEKSRLLSDRFSAERPKGSFSTLEIQRTEQGDSAMYLCASSFGTGVLETQYFGPGTRLLVL.

The V call is TRBV2, the J call TRBJ2-1; 12 bases map to TRBD2. Germline trimming cut 3 bases from V and 4 bases from J; bases unmatched to any gene: 4. This CDR3 comprises 16 residues. CDR1 and CDR2 from the germline V gene are SNHLY and FYNNEI. The CDR3 bases are TGTGCCAGCAGTGAGACTAGCGGGGGACCATACAATGAGCAGTTCTTC. Translated, it gives CASSETSGGPYNEQFF.

V and J are TRBV5-4 and TRBJ1-2, with 9 bases matching TRBD1. CDR1 and CDR2 (germline): SGHNT, YYREEE (reference sequence). V gave up 3 bases and J gave up 5 bases; unmatched junction bases: 11. The CDR3 spans 16 residues. The CDR3 coding sequence is TGTGCCAGCAGCTCCGGGGGACAGGGCGGAAGATATGGCTACACCTTC. It encodes CASSSGGQGGRYGYTF. Full variable domain (missing parts from reference TRBV5-4 and TRBJ1-2): ETGVTQSPTHLIKTRGQQVTLRCSSQSGHNTVSWYQQALGQGPQFIFQYYREEENGRGNFPPRFSGLQFPNYSSELNVNALELDDSALYLCASSSGGQGGRYGYTFGSGTRLTVV.

The chain carries TRBV13 and TRBJ2-5; 7 positions match TRBD2. This CDR3 is built from 14 residues. Germline V gives CDR1 PRHDT, CDR2 FYEKMQ (reference sequence). The V gene end was trimmed by 4 bases and the J gene end by 5 bases; junction bases not matched to a gene: 7. The CDR3 sequence is CASSSAREGETQYF. The CDR3 bases are TGTGCCAGCAGCTCGGCCAGGGAGGGGGAGACCCAGTACTTC. Full variable domain (remainder filled in from reference TRBV13 and TRBJ2-5): AAGVIQSPRHLIKEKRETATLKCYPIPRHDTVYWYQQGPGQDPQFLISFYEKMQSDKGSIPDRFSAQQFSDYHSELNMSSLELGDSALYFCASSSAREGETQYFGPGTRLLVL.

This chain connects TRBV7-9 to TRBJ1-1, with D hard to call. Germline-derived CDR1 and CDR2 are SEHNR and FQNEAQ (reference sequence). The CDR3 is 15 residues long. The germline V and J ends were trimmed by 5 bases and 3 bases, with 16 bases remaining between them. CDR3 loop: CASSAHRVSDTEAFF. In DNA form, the CDR3 reads TGTGCCAGCAGCGCTCACCGGGTTTCGGACACTGAAGCTTTCTTT.

This chain connects TRBV19 to TRBJ2-2, with TRBD1 as a possible D gene (6 bases). V was shortened by 3 bases and J by 0 bases, with 17 bases between the two germline ends. This CDR3 spans 18 amino acids. Germline V gene lookup returns CDR1 LNHDA and CDR2 SQIVND (reference sequence). Here the CDR3 reads CASSMVQGYRPNTGELFF. CDR3 nucleotides: TGTGCCAGTAGTATGGTTCAGGGGTACAGACCGAACACCGGGGAGCTGTTTTTT. Complete variable domain (other parts from reference TRBV19 and TRBJ2-2): DGGITQSPKYLFRKEGQNVTLSCEQNLNHDAMYWYRQDPGQGLRLIYYSQIVNDFQKGDIAEGYSVSREKKESFPLTVTSAQKNPTAFYLCASSMVQGYRPNTGELFFGEGSRLTVL.

The V and J genes are TRBV28 and TRBJ2-7; 8 bases are shared with TRBD2. The CDR3 length is 15 residues. The V segment lost 1 base and the J segment 5 bases; nucleotides outside the gene matches: 7. Germline V lookup: CDR1 MDHEN, CDR2 SYDVKM. The CDR3 DNA follows: TGTGCCAGCAGTTTATCTACGGGAGGGCCGGACGAGCAGTACTTC. Residues: CASSLSTGGPDEQYF.

V gene TRBV19 combines with J gene TRBJ1-1; D call uncertain. The CDR3 is 15 amino acids. Deletions cut 3 bases from V and 5 bases from J, with 16 bases between. Germline values: CDR1 LNHDA, CDR2 SQIVND (reference sequence). DNA for the CDR3: TGTGCCAGTAGTATCGTGCAGTCAAGAACGACTGAAGCTTTCTTT. It yields the protein CASSIVQSRTTEAFF.